This TCR beta chain emerged from a study of OX40 agonist ivuxolimab in advanced cancers. Whole-study context: Patients were dosed with the agonistic anti-OX40 (CD134) antibody ivuxolimab. Study-wide points: Certain nonresponding patients likewise had low normalized T-cell clonal expansion.

Sequenced by immunoSEQ multiplex PCR; TCRdb stores in-frame clones only, minus some. The profile shows more than 70,000 clones, around 85% of them singletons. Germline trimming cut 5 bases from V and 1 base from J; bases unmatched to any gene: 6. The CDR3 has 14 amino acids. Per the germline V gene, CDR1 is SGHNT and CDR2 is YYREEE (reference sequence). Remarks on this clone: The antigen is unknown.

V gene TRBV5-4 combines with J gene TRBJ2-7; 7 bases agree with TRBD2. This receptor was obtained from an adult with an advanced solid tumor such as melanoma, head and neck, liver or kidney cancer. This sample comprised CD4+ or CD8+ T cells sorted from blood, obtained in a trial of the OX40 agonist ivuxolimab. CDR3 DNA sequence: TGTGCCAGCAGTCGGGACTATCAGTCCTACGAGCAGTACTTC. Its protein product is CASSRDYQSYEQYF.